The 8 T cell receptor beta chains given below trace back to one sample, sequenced in a study of blood T cell repertoires in COVID-19. Assay used: immunoSEQ multiplex PCR; TCRdb lists only in-frame clones, some missing. The repertoire holds more than 15,000 clones, with 80% to 85% as singletons. The source material was peripheral blood. Receptors originate from an elderly man with active or convalescent COVID-19.

The chain employs TRBV5-1 and TRBJ2-3; 9 positions agree with TRBD2. Germline V gene lookup returns CDR1 SGHRS and CDR2 YFSETQ. V was pared by 4 bases and J by 2 bases, with 5 bases of the junction left unmatched. There are 15 residues in the CDR3. The CDR3 loop is CASSIAGGLTDTQYF. As DNA, the CDR3 is TGCGCCAGCAGCATCGCGGGGGGGCTCACAGATACGCAGTATTTT.

The chain recombines TRBV7-9 with TRBJ2-7, with D possibly TRBD1 on 6 matching bases. The germline V gene encodes CDR1 SEHNR and CDR2 FQNEAQ (reference sequence). V dropped 1 base and J dropped 0 bases, with 10 bases sitting between them. The CDR3 extends over 15 amino acids. The CDR3 nucleotides are TGTGCCAGCAGCTTAGGGGCAGGGGACTCCTACGAGCAGTACTTC. Its protein is CASSLGAGDSYEQYF.

Here the CDR3 DNA reads TGTGCCAGCAGCCAAGATCGGGAGGGGGAGCAGTACTTC. This encodes CASSQDREGEQYF. This chain joins TRBV3-1 (or the pseudogene TRBV3-2) and TRBJ2-7; 8 positions match TRBD2. There are 13 residues in the CDR3. Germline values: CDR1 LGHDT, CDR2 YNNKEL (reference sequence). V dropped 0 bases and J dropped 7; count of bases not matched to a gene: 2.

J is TRBJ1-1 and V is TRBV19; 9 bases are shared with TRBD1. V shed 5 bases and J 10 bases; nucleotides not matched to a gene: 8. The germline CDR1 and CDR2 sequences are LNHDA and SQIVND (reference sequence). This CDR3 has 13 residues. As DNA, the CDR3 is TGTGCCAGTAGTCGGGGACAGGGAGTAGGAGCTTTCTTT. It translates to CASSRGQGVGAFF.

The J gene is TRBJ1-1, the V gene TRBV6-5; D is perhaps TRBD1 (5 bases). From germline, CDR1 is MNHEY and CDR2 SVGAGI. The ends were cut back, 5 bases at V and 11 bases at J, with 18 bases in the middle. The CDR3 covers 13 residues. CDR3 coding DNA: TGTGCCAGCAGTCCGGGACTACTCTTTGGGGCTTTCTTT. This sequence encodes CASSPGLLFGAFF.

This clone was seen just once. This sequence joins TRBV9 and TRBJ2-3; weak D call: TRBD1 (6 bases). CDR3 length equals 17 residues. Trimming shortened V by 0 bases and J by 4 bases, and 18 bases separated the two germline ends. Germline lookup yields CDR1 SGDLS and CDR2 YYNGEE. CDR3 region: CASSVDRGGELPDTQYF. Written as DNA, the CDR3 is TGTGCCAGCAGCGTAGATCGTGGGGGCGAACTCCCAGATACGCAGTATTTT. Combining the CDR3 with reference TRBV9 and TRBJ2-3 gives the whole variable domain DSGVTQTPKHLITATGQRVTLRCSPRSGDLSVYWYQQSLDQGLQFLIQYYNGEERAKGNILERFSAQQFPDLHSELNLSSLELGDSALYFCASSVDRGGELPDTQYFGPGTRLTVL.

This chain joins TRBV9 and TRBJ1-2; 12 bases match TRBD1. Losses at the gene ends were 0 bases for V and 8 bases for J; bases not matched to a gene: 5. CDR1 is SGDLS and CDR2 is YYNGEE in the germline V gene. The CDR3 has 15 amino acids. In DNA form, the CDR3 reads TGTGCCAGCAGCGTAGAAGGGACAGGGGGCCGAGGCTACACCTTC. Protein: CASSVEGTGGRGYTF.

The V call is TRBV24-1, the J call TRBJ1-3; possible D gene TRBD1, 5 bases. From germline, CDR1 is KGHDR and CDR2 SFDVKD. The CDR3 contains 14 residues. The germline V and J ends were trimmed by 8 bases and 3 bases, with 13 bases remaining between them. The CDR3 nucleotides are TGTGCCACCATGGGAGGGGATGGTGGAAACACCATATATTTT. Its translation: CATMGGDGGNTIYF.